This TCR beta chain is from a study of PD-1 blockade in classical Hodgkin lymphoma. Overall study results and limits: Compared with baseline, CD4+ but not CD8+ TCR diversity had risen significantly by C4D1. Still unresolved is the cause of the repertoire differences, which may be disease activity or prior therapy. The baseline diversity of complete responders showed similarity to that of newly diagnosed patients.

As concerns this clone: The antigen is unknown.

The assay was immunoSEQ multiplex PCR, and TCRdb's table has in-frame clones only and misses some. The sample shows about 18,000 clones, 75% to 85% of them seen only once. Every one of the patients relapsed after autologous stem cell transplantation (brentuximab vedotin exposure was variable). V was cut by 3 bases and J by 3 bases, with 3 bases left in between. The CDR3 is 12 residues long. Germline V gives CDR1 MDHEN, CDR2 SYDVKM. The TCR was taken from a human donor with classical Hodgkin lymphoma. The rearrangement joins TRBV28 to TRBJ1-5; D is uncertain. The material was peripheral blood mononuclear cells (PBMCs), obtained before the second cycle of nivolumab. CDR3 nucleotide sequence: TGTGCCAGCAGTTTTGCCAATCAGCCCCAGCATTTT. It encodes CASSFANQPQHF.